The 27 T cell receptor beta chains presented below share a single source sample, sequenced in a study of blood T cell repertoires in COVID-19. Here immunoSEQ multiplex PCR was the method, and the copy in TCRdb shows in-frame clones only, minus some. The repertoire holds approximately 210,000 clones, around 92% seen once, with around 1.2% in the top ten. The sequenced material came from peripheral blood. These receptors originate from a man younger than 40 with acute or convalescent COVID-19.

This clone was observed once. The genes are TRBV10-1 and TRBJ1-1; 7 bases align to TRBD1. CDR3 length: 14 amino acids. Germline assignment: CDR1 WNHNN and CDR2 SYGVQD (reference sequence). After removal of 5 bases from V and 1 base from J, the junction contained 4 bases not matched to a gene. CDR3 sequence (DNA): TGCGCCAGCAGTACGGGACAGACGAACACTGAAGCTTTCTTT. Translating gives CASSTGQTNTEAFF.

The chain recombines TRBV19 with TRBJ2-7, with D perhaps TRBD2 (6 bases). The CDR3 contains 15 residues. Between the trimmed V and J ends, which lost 1 base and 1 base, there was a span of 11 bases. The germline gives CDR1 LNHDA, CDR2 SQIVND (reference sequence). CDR3 nucleotide sequence: TGTGCCAGTAGTATAGTGGAGGGACGGTCCTACGAGCAGTACTTC. Residues: CASSIVEGRSYEQYF.

The chain links TRBV23-1 to TRBJ1-5; D not certain. TRBV23-1 is an ORF; its function is uncertain. The V end was cut by 8 bases, the J end by 4 bases, with 9 bases between. The CDR3 is 12 amino acids. The chain's CDR3 is CASPADNQPQHF. The CDR3 region has the DNA TGCGCCAGCCCTGCAGATAATCAGCCCCAGCATTTT.

This chain connects TRBV7-2 to TRBJ1-6; D is uncertain. Trimming stripped 4 bases from V and 10 bases from J, with 20 bases between. This CDR3 comprises 16 residues. The V gene's germline CDR1 is SGHTA and CDR2 FQGNSA. The CDR3 DNA sequence: TGTGCCAGCAGCTCGCTGGGTCGGGGAACGGGCTCACCCCTCCACTTT. This sequence encodes CASSSLGRGTGSPLHF.

The chain has TRBV2 and TRBJ1-5, with TRBD1 matching 8 bases. From germline, CDR1 is SNHLY and CDR2 FYNNEI. The CDR3 spans 15 residues. V was clipped by 2 bases and J by 4 bases; unmatched bases: 4. CDR3 region: CASSEQGAINQPQHF. The CDR3 DNA sequence: TGTGCCAGCAGTGAACAGGGGGCGATTAATCAGCCCCAGCATTTT.

This clone has ten or more counts. The chain links TRBV3-1 (or the pseudogene TRBV3-2) to TRBJ2-7; 11 nucleotides align to TRBD2. Trimming took 5 bases from V and 4 from J; bases not matched to a gene: 4. Per germline, CDR1 LGHDT and CDR2 YNNKEL (reference sequence). This CDR3 is 14 amino acids long. The CDR3 bases are TGTGCCAGCAGCTCTAGCGGGGGGCGTTACGAGCAGTACTTC. Protein sequence: CASSSSGGRYEQYF.

The CDR3 DNA sequence: TGTGCCACCAGCAAAGGGGGAAACACTGAAGCTTTCTTT. Translating it yields CATSKGGNTEAFF. The V call is TRBV24-1, the J call TRBJ1-1; weak D call: TRBD1 (6 bases). Trimming shortened V by 7 bases and J by 2 bases, and 10 bases separated the two germline ends. The CDR3 extends over 13 amino acids. CDR1 is KGHDR and CDR2 is SFDVKD in the germline V gene.

V is TRBV28 and J is TRBJ1-3, with D perhaps matching TRBD1 (5 bases). The CDR3 runs 13 residues. Germline loops: CDR1 MDHEN, CDR2 SYDVKM. The V end lost 7 bases, the J end lost 0 bases, and 7 bases lay between the germline ends. The CDR3 reads CASTQGSGNTIYF. CDR3 coding DNA: TGTGCCAGCACCCAGGGCTCTGGAAACACCATATATTTT.

The CDR3 sequence: CAISELAGRYEQYF. CDR3 DNA: TGTGCCATCAGTGAGTTGGCGGGAAGGTACGAGCAGTACTTC. The V call is TRBV10-3, the J call TRBJ2-7; weak D call: TRBD2 (6 bases). CDR1 is ENHRY and CDR2 is SYGVKD in the germline V gene. The CDR3 contains 14 residues. Trimming took off 1 base at V and 4 bases at J, with 11 bases between the two ends.

This clone was detected a few times. The chain links TRBV7-9 to TRBJ2-7, with unresolved D. The V gene's germline CDR1 is SEHNR and CDR2 FQNEAQ (reference sequence). There are 14 residues in the CDR3. V lost 2 bases and J lost 2, with 10 bases in between. In DNA, the CDR3 is TGTGCCAGCAGCTTAACTAAGTCCCCCTACGAGCAGTACTTC. It yields the protein CASSLTKSPYEQYF.

This clone was counted once. In DNA, the CDR3 is TGTGCCAGCAGCCGCTGGGACTTACCCAACTATGGCTACACCTTC. Translated: CASSRWDLPNYGYTF. This sequence joins TRBV14 and TRBJ1-2, with a possible D match to TRBD1 (5 bases). The germline V gene encodes CDR1 SGHDN and CDR2 FVKESK. Trimming removed 4 bases from V and 2 bases from J, with 14 bases in between. This CDR3 is built from 15 residues.

This chain connects TRBV11-1 to TRBJ2-7; TRBD1 agrees at 8 bases. CDR1 is SGHAT, CDR2 FQDESV, per germline (reference sequence). The CDR3 has 15 residues. Unmatched junction bases numbered 9, after V lost 1 base and J lost 7 bases. The CDR3 is CASSLDWTGWEEQYF. The CDR3 coding sequence is TGTGCCAGCAGCTTAGATTGGACAGGGTGGGAAGAGCAGTACTTC.

The chain uses TRBV4-1 and TRBJ1-1, with a weak D call TRBD1 (6 bases). The V gene's germline CDR1 is MGHRA and CDR2 YSYEKL. The CDR3 is made up of 16 amino acids. The V and J ends lost 1 base and 1 base respectively, with 13 bases between them. In nucleotides, the CDR3 is TGCGCCAGCAGCCAAGTTACAGGGAAAAAGAACACTGAAGCTTTCTTT. It codes for CASSQVTGKKNTEAFF.

The chain has TRBV30 and TRBJ2-7; 7 positions match TRBD2. The CDR3 contains 15 residues. Germline assignment: CDR1 GTSNPN and CDR2 SVGIG (reference sequence). V shed 7 bases and J 0 bases; nucleotides not matched to a gene: 12. The CDR3 loop reads CAYSAGLTSSYEQYF. Here the CDR3 DNA reads TGTGCCTATTCAGCGGGACTCACAAGCTCCTACGAGCAGTACTTC.

This chain uses TRBV9 with TRBJ1-2; D ambiguous. Germline V lookup: CDR1 SGDLS, CDR2 YYNGEE. The CDR3 covers 12 residues. The V gene lost 9 bases and the J gene lost 6 bases, with 15 bases spanning the gap. The CDR3: CAKESLRDGYTF. The CDR3 region has the DNA TGTGCCAAAGAATCCTTGAGGGATGGCTACACCTTC. The full variable domain, with the rest looked up from reference TRBV9 and TRBJ1-2, is DSGVTQTPKHLITATGQRVTLRCSPRSGDLSVYWYQQSLDQGLQFLIQYYNGEERAKGNILERFSAQQFPDLHSELNLSSLELGDSALYFCAKESLRDGYTFGSGTRLTVV.

The gene calls are TRBV11-2 and TRBJ1-6, with 9 bases lining up with TRBD1. V was clipped by 0 bases and J by 18 bases; unmatched bases: 6. CDR1 is SGHAT and CDR2 is FQNNGV in the germline V gene. This CDR3 is built from 13 residues. CDR3 DNA: TGTGCCAGCAGCTTAGATCTACGGGACAGGGCCCACTTT. It is translated as CASSLDLRDRAHF.

This chain connects TRBV3-1 (or the pseudogene TRBV3-2) to TRBJ2-1; 15 bases map to TRBD2. This CDR3 has 16 residues. The trim removed 5 bases at V and 7 bases at J, leaving 6 bases unmatched. Germline CDR1 and CDR2: LGHDT and YNNKEL (reference sequence). CDR3 region: CASSFRTSGRVNEQFF. As DNA, the CDR3 is TGTGCCAGCAGCTTCCGGACTAGCGGGAGGGTTAATGAGCAGTTCTTC.

This rearrangement joins TRBV5-4 to TRBJ2-3; the D is unclear. Germline lookup yields CDR1 SGHNT and CDR2 YYREEE (reference sequence). V was clipped by 4 bases and J by 5 bases, with 20 bases between them. The CDR3 is 16 residues long. This CDR3 is CASSPGGLWAGDTQYF. The CDR3, as DNA: TGTGCCAGCAGCCCCGGTGGTTTATGGGCAGGAGATACGCAGTATTTT.

The chain carries TRBV19 and TRBJ1-2; D is ambiguous. The germline gives CDR1 LNHDA, CDR2 SQIVND (reference sequence). The CDR3 is 12 residues long. V was trimmed by 6 bases and J by 2 bases, leaving 7 bases between them. The CDR3 nucleotides are TGTGCCAGTAGGGGGAGGAACTATGGCTACACCTTC. This sequence encodes CASRGRNYGYTF.

The chain carries TRBV5-1 and TRBJ1-1, with unresolved D. Per germline, CDR1 SGHRS and CDR2 YFSETQ. V was clipped by 0 bases and J by 0 bases, with 12 bases between them. The CDR3 totals 16 residues. The CDR3 sequence: CASSLAVGTMNTEAFF. CDR3 DNA: TGCGCCAGCAGCTTGGCCGTTGGTACAATGAACACTGAAGCTTTCTTT.

This clone was found once. The gene calls are TRBV3-1 (or the pseudogene TRBV3-2) and TRBJ1-3; possible D gene TRBD1, 6 bases. CDR3 size: 16 residues. The V end was cut by 5 bases, the J end by 3 bases, with 17 bases between. The germline V gene has CDR1 LGHDT and CDR2 YNNKEL (reference sequence). CDR3: CASSLFGGAVGNTIYF. For the CDR3, the DNA is TGTGCCAGCAGCTTGTTTGGGGGCGCGGTTGGAAACACCATATATTTT.

The gene calls are TRBV5-8 and TRBJ1-1; D not resolved. Trimming pared 4 bases from V and 10 bases from J, leaving 14 bases between. The CDR3 length is 12 residues. CDR1 is SGHTS, CDR2 YDEGEE, per germline. CDR3 region: CASSHIPGRAFF. Written as DNA, the CDR3 is TGTGCCAGCAGCCACATTCCGGGGAGAGCTTTCTTT.

The gene calls are TRBV5-1 and TRBJ1-1; perhaps TRBD1 as D (5 bases). The CDR3 covers 12 residues. Deletions cut 3 bases from V and 5 bases from J, with 8 bases between. Germline values: CDR1 SGHRS, CDR2 YFSETQ. The CDR3 DNA sequence: TGCGCCAGCAGCTCCGGGGGTACTGAAGCTTTCTTT. Translation gives CASSSGGTEAFF.

The genes are TRBV18 and TRBJ1-1; D gene uncertain. CDR3 length: 15 amino acids. Germline CDR1 and CDR2: KGHSH and LQKENI. V was trimmed by 3 bases and J by 4 bases, leaving 15 bases between them. The chain's CDR3 is CASSPNEAGSTEAFF. In DNA, the CDR3 is TGTGCCAGCTCACCGAATGAAGCGGGGAGCACTGAAGCTTTCTTT.

The table lists this clone with a count of one. The rearrangement links TRBV18 to TRBJ2-5; the D gene is possibly TRBD2 (6 bases). CDR1 is KGHSH and CDR2 is LQKENI in the germline V gene. This CDR3 comprises 15 residues. Trimming shortened V by 6 bases and J by 2 bases, and 16 bases separated the two germline ends. Written as DNA, the CDR3 is TGTGCCAGCTCCCCCGGGCGGGGCTTTCAAGAGACCCAGTACTTC. Protein: CASSPGRGFQETQYF.

The chain couples TRBV7-2 to TRBJ1-5, with 7 bases matching TRBD1. The CDR3 is 17 residues long. Losses at the gene ends were 5 bases for V and 1 base for J; bases not matched to a gene: 11. CDR1 is SGHTA and CDR2 is FQGNSA in the germline V gene. CDR3 bases: TGTGCCAGCAGCGACAGGGCACCACCCAGGAGCAATCAGCCCCAGCATTTT. Its protein product is CASSDRAPPRSNQPQHF.

The chain's CDR3 is CASSSDLAYGYTF. The CDR3 region has the DNA TGTGCCAGCAGTTCCGACCTAGCCTATGGCTACACCTTC. The rearrangement links TRBV12-3 or TRBV12-4 to TRBJ1-2; D call uncertain. V shed 4 bases and J shed 4 bases, with 10 bases lying between them. The CDR3 extends over 13 amino acids.